The present entry profiles one T cell receptor (beta chain) with its context. This record comes from a study of blood T cell repertoires in COVID-19. CDR3 length: 15 amino acids. The V end lost 5 bases, the J end lost 2 bases, and 13 bases lay between the germline ends. The germline V gene has CDR1 SGHVS and CDR2 FQNEAQ. TCRdb's table, derived via immunoSEQ multiplex PCR, lists solely in-frame clones and lacks some. The table includes some 110,000 clones, roughly two thirds detected once. The V and J genes are TRBV7-8 and TRBJ1-3, with D perhaps matching TRBD1 (5 bases). The clonotype was recovered from a human donor with acute or convalescent COVID-19. The donor label of this sample is uncertain. Input material: peripheral blood. In DNA form, the CDR3 reads TGTGCCAGCAGCACCCGACAGCCGACTGGAAACACCATATATTTT. Translated, it gives CASSTRQPTGNTIYF.